This T cell receptor (beta chain) is from a study of Tregs in tolerant kidney transplant recipients. This CDR3 has 14 amino acids. Germline trimming cut 5 bases from V and 4 bases from J; bases unmatched to any gene: 7. In germline, CDR1 is SEHNR, CDR2 FQNEAQ (reference sequence). The protocol was immunoSEQ multiplex PCR, while the TCRdb copy is restricted to in-frame clones and leaves out a portion. The sample records about 77,000 clones, nearly 98% being singletons. The sequence derives from a human donor who received a combined kidney and bone marrow transplant. The source was CD4+ T cells from blood, collected before the transplant. The chain carries TRBV7-9 and TRBJ1-2, with TRBD1 matching 7 bases. The CDR3 protein is CASSPRTGPYGYTF. CDR3 nucleotide sequence: TGTGCCAGCAGCCCCCGGACAGGCCCCTATGGCTACACCTTC.